This TCR beta chain emerged from a study of blood T cell repertoires in COVID-19. The table came from immunoSEQ multiplex PCR; TCRdb's copy has only in-frame clones and leaves some out. The table lists approximately 210,000 clones, nearly 90% of them singletons. This CDR3 is 14 amino acids long. Germline lookup yields CDR1 SEHNR and CDR2 FQNEAQ (reference sequence). V lost 1 base and J 5 bases, leaving 12 bases between the germline ends. The TCR sequence derives from a woman between 40 and 50 years old who had recovered from COVID-19. The chain links TRBV7-9 to TRBJ2-7; possibly TRBD2 for D (5 bases). Sequences were obtained from peripheral blood. CDR3 coding DNA: TGTGCCAGCAGCTTAGACGGGGTTGTAAACGAGCAGTACTTC. Encoded protein: CASSLDGVVNEQYF.